This T cell receptor (beta chain) was recorded in a study of neurological immune-mediated disorders (dated by TCRdb to about 2019). As for the study more broadly: Peripheral blood TCR-beta repertoires from HTLV-I-associated myelopathy (HAM/TSP) patients, multiple sclerosis patients and healthy controls were compared by UMI-based sequencing. The approximately 100 TCR-beta libraries included longitudinal samples, technical triplicates and paired sorted CD4+ and CD8+ T-cell subsets alongside PBMC samples. The cohort included roughly 71 subjects: approximately 15 with HAM/TSP, around 34 with multiple sclerosis, and roughly 20 healthy controls. Study-wide conclusions, independent of this receptor: Across subjects, expanded clones never shared an identical CDR3 amino acid sequence, which suggests that the TCR-beta repertoires in every group were private. TCR clonal expansion was highest in HAM/TSP patients and lowest in MS patients, with MS patients falling below even healthy controls.

V was cut back by 2 bases and J by 0 bases, leaving a gap of 12 bases between them. The CDR3 runs 17 residues from the cysteine to the phenylalanine. The sequence is cut down to CDR3 DNA, 51 bases in frame from base 1. CDR1 and CDR2 were assigned from the germline V gene as SGHRS and YFSETQ. This clonotype was counted at least ten times. Its antigen is not yet known. No qualities accompany the bases; no much larger clone lies one base away. To synthesize cDNA, template-switch 5'RACE was performed with a primer carrying a 10-nucleotide random unique molecular identifier so that each TCR transcript was tagged. Every sequencing run covered 15-18 subjects and yielded more than 200 million TCR-beta sequences. The RNeasy kit was used for extraction of total RNA. TCR-beta VDJ regions were amplified with primers for the TCR constant region and the 5'RACE anchor, using the KAPA Real-time Library Amplification kit. A first PCR added sample indexes and Illumina adaptors, after which a second PCR increased the library yield. The roughly 650 bp TCR product was size-selected on a 2% E-gel SizeSelection system after Ampure bead purification. Before pooling, library quality was checked on a Bioanalyzer, concentration was measured with Qubit, and libraries were quantified with the Kapa Library Quantification kit. An Illumina HiSeq 2500 was used to sequence the libraries paired-end at 2 x 150 bp. To increase sequence diversity, about 24-32% phiX was spiked into each library pool. As for how the authors treated the data: The quality-filtered reads were processed with the UMI-based MiGEC pipeline, whose error correction step removed more than 80% of the raw TCR sequences. VDJ genes were aligned to IMGT germline references, and each clonotype was defined by a unique CDR3 amino acid sequence together with V-J genes. VDJtools evaluated clonal expansion, Shannon diversity and CDR3 relatedness (CalcPairwiseDistances, ClusterSamples); CLCbio workbench built phylogenetic trees. Clones with at least 8 unique UMIs were defined as expanded, with this threshold being based on coefficient-of-variation modelling across technical triplicates. Clones were called with MiXCR by TCRdb after fastp trimmed the public reads at Q25, and only in-frame beta chains were retained. Duplicate CDR3 protein sequences are folded into a single record with the most common DNA and genes. The V and J calls here are based on TCRdb, not the publication. The sample table lists about 36,000 distinct CDR3 sequences, approximately 10% of them with a count of one. The ten largest make up roughly 7.1% of the sample.

For unsorted PBMC libraries, 2 million PBMCs were used after storage in RNAlater at -80 degrees C until RNA extraction. PBMCs were separated from peripheral blood using Ficoll-Hypaque density gradient centrifugation and then cryopreserved in liquid nitrogen. The chain couples TRBV5-1 to TRBJ2-6; TRBD1 could be the D gene, as 6 bases match. The sequence derives from a young woman with HTLV-1-associated myelopathy (HAM/TSP). Specimen: PBMCs. The CDR3: CASSLQGRSSGANVLTF. Here is the DNA: TGCGCCAGCAGCTTACAGGGTAGAAGCTCTGGGGCCAACGTCCTGACTTTC.